The next 8 T cell receptor beta chains were all read from a single sample in a study of T cell responses to AZD1222 COVID-19 vaccine. Profiling relied on immunoSEQ multiplex PCR, and the TCRdb table lists in-frame clones only, not all of them. The sample has some 140,000 clones, roughly 90% seen once; the top ten hold 2.5% to 4%. The material was peripheral blood, obtained on day 0 of AZD1222 vaccination. These receptors all stem from an adult in good health.

This chain uses TRBV20-1 with TRBJ2-7; 11 bases agree with TRBD1. This CDR3 spans 14 amino acids. Unmatched junction bases numbered 4, after V lost 3 bases and J lost 3 bases. CDR1 is DFQATT, CDR2 SNEGSKA, per germline (reference sequence). The DNA of the CDR3 is TGCAGTGCTAGTTTAGGGACAGGGGGCTACGAGCAGTACTTC. Its protein product is CSASLGTGGYEQYF.

The genes are TRBV30 and TRBJ1-1, with 8 bases that match TRBD1. The CDR3 has 13 residues. The germline gives CDR1 GTSNPN, CDR2 SVGIG (reference sequence). The trim removed 1 base at V and 9 bases at J, leaving 7 bases unmatched. The CDR3 DNA sequence: TGTGCCTGGAGTGGGACAGGGACCCGTCAAGCTTTCTTT. It codes for CAWSGTGTRQAFF.

The chain couples TRBV6-5 to TRBJ2-3, with 9 nucleotides matching TRBD1. Germline-derived CDR1 and CDR2 are MNHEY and SVGAGI. Trimming took 5 bases from V and 3 from J; bases not matched to a gene: 6. This CDR3 has 15 amino acids. CDR3 bases: TGTGCCAGCAGTCGACCGGGACAGGGTACAGATACGCAGTATTTT. Residues: CASSRPGQGTDTQYF.

The table lists this clone with a few counts. The chain couples TRBV19 to TRBJ1-1; D is uncertain. V was pared by 3 bases and J by 1 base, with 3 bases between. This CDR3 is 12 amino acids long. The germline V gene has CDR1 LNHDA and CDR2 SQIVND (reference sequence). The CDR3 DNA sequence: TGTGCCAGTAGTATCAGGAACACTGAAGCTTTCTTT. It translates to CASSIRNTEAFF.

The rearrangement uses TRBV29-1 and TRBJ1-5; D remains unclear. In germline, CDR1 is SQVTM, CDR2 ANQGSEA. The length of the CDR3 is 14 residues. V was shortened by 6 bases and J by 0 bases, with 12 bases between the two germline ends. The CDR3 loop reads CSVAISDSNQPQHF. In DNA form, the CDR3 reads TGCAGCGTAGCAATTTCGGATAGCAATCAGCCCCAGCATTTT.

The V and J genes are TRBV5-4 and TRBJ1-5; D is uncertain. The length of the CDR3 is 12 residues. Per the germline V gene, CDR1 is SGHNT and CDR2 is YYREEE (reference sequence). V was pared by 2 bases and J by 6 bases, with 6 bases between. The CDR3 region has the DNA TGTGCCAGCAGCTTCGGAGGTCAGCCCCAGCATTTT. Translation: CASSFGGQPQHF.

The rearrangement links TRBV28 to TRBJ1-5; D unresolved. Trimming stripped 7 bases from V and 6 bases from J, with 13 bases between. Germline values: CDR1 MDHEN, CDR2 SYDVKM. This CDR3 spans 13 amino acids. CDR3 DNA: TGTGCCAGCAAAGGATCGGGCGGTCAGCCCCAGCATTTT. It codes for CASKGSGGQPQHF.

Details on this clone: The sample contains more than one DNA sequence encoding this CDR3. This chain connects TRBV28 to TRBJ1-1, with TRBD1 matching 7 bases. The CDR3 runs 14 residues. Germline values: CDR1 MDHEN, CDR2 SYDVKM. Trimming removed 3 bases from V and 0 bases from J; junction bases left unmatched: 1. In DNA form, the CDR3 reads TGTGCCAGCAGTTTCGACAGGGTGAACACTGAAGCTTTCTTT. Translating gives CASSFDRVNTEAFF. The full variable domain, rest sourced from reference TRBV28 and TRBJ1-1, is DVKVTQSSRYLVKRTGEKVFLECVQDMDHENMFWYRQDPGLGLRLIYFSYDVKMKEKGDIPEGYSVSREKKERFSLILESASTNQTSMYLCASSFDRVNTEAFFGQGTRLTVV.